This record covers a single T cell receptor beta chain. What it binds is unknown. Trimming at V came to 1 base and at J to 6 bases, leaving 4 bases not matched to a gene. This CDR3 is built from 16 residues. Germline-derived CDR1 and CDR2 are SGHTA and FQGTGA. Sequencing was performed with immunoSEQ multiplex PCR; in TCRdb, only in-frame clones are kept and a portion is missing. The sample includes about 200 clones, less than 75% of them seen just once. The sample is drawn from a study of CD4+ T cells in melanoma. Overall study findings and caveats: Diverse differentiation states were reported for melanoma neoantigen-specific CD4+ T cells. CD8+ T cell, macrophage and B cell function reportedly correlated with neoantigen-specific CD4+ T cells.

The clonotype was recovered from a human donor with melanoma. This sequence joins TRBV7-3 and TRBJ2-2, with 11 bases lining up with TRBD2. The CDR3 loop reads CASSLKLAGVAGELFF. The CDR3 DNA reads as TGTGCCAGCAGCTTAAAACTAGCGGGAGTCGCCGGGGAGCTGTTTTTT. Together with reference TRBV7-3 and TRBJ2-2, the CDR3 gives the full variable domain: GAGVSQTPSNKVTEKGKYVELRCDPISGHTALYWYRQSLGQGPEFLIYFQGTGAADDSGLPNDRFFAVRPEGSVSTLKIQRTERGDSAVYLCASSLKLAGVAGELFFGEGSRLTVL.